The 28 T cell receptor beta chains given below trace back to one sample, sequenced in a study of CD8 T cells in Susac syndrome. Reverse transcription of roughly 0.5 to 1 ug RNA used random hexamers. TCRdb itself ran the immunoSEQ multiplex PCR reads through MiXCR, one entry per CDR3 protein. Seen here are hundreds of thousands of distinct CDR3 sequences, about 95% observed once, and the top ten hold around 0.099%. Material for sequencing was CD4+ T cells from PBMCs. The receptor source for this set is a human donor with multiple sclerosis.

CDR3 in amino acids: CSASVWREGGEQYF. CDR3 coding DNA: TGCAGTGCTAGTGTATGGCGCGAGGGCGGCGAGCAGTACTTC. V and J are TRBV20-1 and TRBJ2-7; D is possibly TRBD2 (5 bases). The CDR3 spans 14 residues. V was cut by 3 bases and J by 6 bases, with 18 bases left in between. In germline, CDR1 is DFQATT, CDR2 SNEGSKA (reference sequence).

The chain carries TRBV29-1 and TRBJ1-2, with 9 bases identical to TRBD1. CDR3 length equals 13 residues. Per the germline V gene, CDR1 is SQVTM and CDR2 is ANQGSEA. Trimming at V came to 5 bases and at J to 7 bases, leaving 8 bases not matched to a gene. Here the CDR3 reads CSVIQGAIAGYTF. The CDR3 nucleotides read TGCAGCGTTATACAGGGGGCGATCGCTGGCTACACCTTC. Full variable domain (outside the CDR3, taken from reference TRBV29-1 and TRBJ1-2): SAVISQKPSRDICQRGTSLTIQCQVDSQVTMMFWYRQQPGQSLTLIATANQGSEATYESGFVIDKFPISRPNLTFSTLTVSNMSPEDSSIYLCSVIQGAIAGYTFGSGTRLTVV.

Regarding this clonotype: The CDR3 does not close with the conserved phenylalanine or tryptophan, likely indicating a read error. J is TRBJ2-7 and V is TRBV30; the D gene is possibly TRBD2 (6 bases). V was trimmed by 2 bases and J by 3 bases, leaving 20 bases between them. From germline, CDR1 is GTSNPN and CDR2 SVGIG (reference sequence). The CDR3 length is 16 residues. CDR3 protein: CAWSPRSWEEDYEQYS. For the CDR3, the DNA is TGTGCCTGGAGTCCCCGGTCGTGGGAGGAGGACTACGAGCAGTACTCC.

The genes are TRBV5-1 and TRBJ2-3; no reliable D call. Per the germline V gene, CDR1 is SGHRS and CDR2 is YFSETQ. Trimming removed 0 bases at V and 3 bases at J, with 8 bases between. CDR3 length: 14 amino acids. In nucleotides, the CDR3 is TGCGCCAGCAGCTTGGCGGCCCAGACAGATACGCAGTATTTT. Translated: CASSLAAQTDTQYF.

In its sample, this clonotype was seen a few times. The V gene is TRBV28, the J gene TRBJ2-2; unclear D gene. Trimming cost V 4 bases and J 8 bases, with 8 bases left between them. This CDR3 region has 12 residues. Germline V CDR1 and CDR2: MDHEN, SYDVKM. The CDR3 nucleotides are TGTGCCAGCAGTTCACGATATGGGGAGCTGTTTTTT. It translates to CASSSRYGELFF. Complete variable domain (other parts from reference TRBV28 and TRBJ2-2): DVKVTQSSRYLVKRTGEKVFLECVQDMDHENMFWYRQDPGLGLRLIYFSYDVKMKEKGDIPEGYSVSREKKERFSLILESASTNQTSMYLCASSSRYGELFFGEGSRLTVL.

In nucleotides, the CDR3 is TGTGCCACCAGCAGAGTTTCCGCGCTAGGTGAAAAACTGTTTTTT. This encodes CATSRVSALGEKLFF. This sequence joins TRBV15 and TRBJ1-4; D is ambiguous. The germline V gene has CDR1 LNHNV and CDR2 YYDKDF (reference sequence). The V end was cut by 1 base, the J end by 7 bases, with 13 bases between. The CDR3 contains 15 residues.

CDR3 loop: CASSFSSGQQYF. The DNA for the CDR3 is TGTGCCAGCAGCTTTTCCTCGGGACAGCAGTACTTC. V gene TRBV11-1 combines with J gene TRBJ2-7; D could derive from TRBD1 or TRBD2 (5 bases each). V lost 3 bases and J 8 bases, leaving 11 bases between the germline ends. Looked up from germline, CDR1 is SGHAT and CDR2 is FQDESV (reference sequence). The CDR3 is made up of 12 amino acids.

This chain uses TRBV3-1 with TRBJ2-3; D unclear. V lost 0 bases and J lost 2, with 3 bases in between. Germline V gene sequence: CDR1 LGHDT, CDR2 YNNKEL (reference sequence). This CDR3 comprises 13 residues. CDR3: CASSQETTDTQYF. The CDR3 DNA is TGTGCCAGCAGCCAAGAGACCACAGATACGCAGTATTTT.

The J gene is TRBJ1-1, the V gene TRBV29-1, with 10 bases matching TRBD1. J gave up 2 bases and V 7 bases, and 7 bases lay outside the gene matches. Germline-derived CDR1 and CDR2 are SQVTM and ANQGSEA. The CDR3 runs to 14 residues. CDR3 nucleotides: TGCAGCGCGGGACAGGGGCAGGCTAACACTGAAGCTTTCTTT. It codes for CSAGQGQANTEAFF. The whole variable domain, filled in from reference TRBV29-1 and TRBJ1-1, reads SAVISQKPSRDICQRGTSLTIQCQVDSQVTMMFWYRQQPGQSLTLIATANQGSEATYESGFVIDKFPISRPNLTFSTLTVSNMSPEDSSIYLCSAGQGQANTEAFFGQGTRLTVV.

V usage is TRBV7-9 and J usage is TRBJ1-5, with a tentative D call TRBD1 (5 bases). The CDR3 loop spans 16 amino acids. Germline-derived CDR1 and CDR2 are SEHNR and FQNEAQ (reference sequence). The V end lost 5 bases, the J end lost 0 bases, and 14 bases lay between the germline ends. This CDR3 is CASSPLGVSSNQPQHF. The CDR3 DNA sequence: TGTGCCAGCAGCCCGCTGGGGGTTAGTAGCAATCAGCCCCAGCATTTT.

The chain is built from TRBV7-3 and TRBJ2-1; maybe TRBD2 (6 bases). The CDR3 has 15 amino acids. Germline assignment: CDR1 SGHTA and CDR2 FQGTGA. V was shortened by 5 bases and J by 7 bases, with 18 bases between the two germline ends. This chain's CDR3 is CASSLGGIVRNEQFF. The CDR3 bases are TGTGCCAGCAGCCTGGGGGGTATCGTAAGGAATGAGCAGTTCTTC.

The chain is built from TRBV15 and TRBJ2-7, with D unresolved. The CDR3 covers 14 residues. V lost 9 bases to trimming and J lost 2 bases, with 17 bases between them. Germline V gives CDR1 LNHNV, CDR2 YYDKDF (reference sequence). The CDR3 reads CATAMGSTPYEQYF. Written as DNA, the CDR3 is TGTGCCACAGCTATGGGGTCGACTCCCTACGAGCAGTACTTC.

This rearrangement joins TRBV7-8 to TRBJ2-3, with D perhaps matching TRBD2 (6 bases). This CDR3 region has 18 residues. Trimming removed 1 base from V and 3 bases from J, with 20 bases in between. The germline gives CDR1 SGHVS, CDR2 FQNEAQ. CDR3 region: CASSLVRPAGGGTDTQYF. The CDR3 bases are TGTGCCAGCAGCTTAGTCCGGCCAGCGGGTGGGGGAACAGATACGCAGTATTTT.

The chain recombines TRBV29-1 with TRBJ2-1; 8 bases agree with TRBD2. Trimming at V came to 3 bases and at J to 8 bases, leaving 12 bases not matched to a gene. Per germline, CDR1 SQVTM and CDR2 ANQGSEA. The CDR3 has 15 residues. CDR3 sequence: CSVDLRGGGIYEQFF. DNA of the CDR3: TGCAGCGTTGACTTACGGGGGGGTGGTATATATGAGCAGTTCTTC.

This chain connects TRBV29-1 to TRBJ2-7; D remains ambiguous. The CDR3 loop spans 13 amino acids. Germline CDR1 SQVTM, CDR2 ANQGSEA. Trimming removed 4 bases from V and 6 bases from J, with 16 bases in between. The CDR3 loop is CSVGMVLGSEQYF. The CDR3 bases are TGCAGCGTTGGCATGGTGTTGGGGTCCGAGCAGTACTTC.

The chain combines TRBV9 with TRBJ2-3; tentative D call: TRBD1 (5 bases). In germline, CDR1 is SGDLS, CDR2 YYNGEE. V lost 0 bases to trimming and J lost 5 bases, with 13 bases between them. This CDR3 has 15 amino acids. Here the CDR3 reads CASSVVAGSGDTQYF. As DNA, the CDR3 is TGTGCCAGCAGCGTAGTGGCAGGGTCAGGAGATACGCAGTATTTT.

The rearrangement links TRBV20-1 to TRBJ1-2, with a tentative D call TRBD1 (6 bases). Trimming removed 4 bases at V and 2 bases at J, with 17 bases between. CDR1 is DFQATT and CDR2 is SNEGSKA in the germline V gene (reference sequence). The CDR3 is made up of 15 amino acids. The CDR3 region has the DNA TGCAGTGCTACTTGGACGGACAGTTCAAACTATGGCTACACCTTC. It codes for CSATWTDSSNYGYTF.

This sequence joins TRBV20-1 and TRBJ2-3, with 7 bases lining up with TRBD2. J gave up 4 bases and V 3 bases, and 13 bases lay outside the gene matches. Germline CDR1 DFQATT, CDR2 SNEGSKA (reference sequence). The CDR3 runs to 16 residues. Here the CDR3 DNA reads TGCAGTGCTAGTCAGTGGGAGGGCCTCCGAGCAGATACGCAGTATTTT. It translates to CSASQWEGLRADTQYF.

The CDR3 spells CATSSHGRAEDTQYF. The CDR3, as DNA: TGTGCCACCAGCAGTCACGGGAGGGCCGAAGATACGCAGTATTTT. The chain links TRBV15 to TRBJ2-3; TRBD2 matches 8 bases. The junction had 7 bases not matched to a gene; V was cut back by 3 bases and J by 5 bases. The CDR3 length is 15 residues. Germline values: CDR1 LNHNV, CDR2 YYDKDF (reference sequence). Filled out from reference TRBV15 and TRBJ2-3, the complete variable domain reads DAMVIQNPRYQVTQFGKPVTLSCSQTLNHNVMYWYQQKSSQAPKLLFHYYDKDFNNEADTPDNFQSRRPNTSFCFLDIRSPGLGDTAMYLCATSSHGRAEDTQYFGPGTRLTVL.

This clonotype was observed a single time. CDR3: CASSKRATEAFF. CDR3 coding DNA: TGTGCCAGCAGCAAAAGAGCCACTGAAGCTTTCTTT. This chain joins TRBV7-9 and TRBJ1-1; D remains unclear. The CDR3 contains 12 residues. V lost 5 bases to trimming and J lost 4 bases, with 8 bases between them. Germline values: CDR1 SEHNR, CDR2 FQNEAQ (reference sequence).

This clonotype was found once. This chain joins TRBV18 and TRBJ2-5; D uncertain. The CDR3 contains 11 residues. The germline CDR1 and CDR2 sequences are KGHSH and LQKENI. Deletions cut 6 bases from V and 3 bases from J, with 5 bases between. CDR3 nucleotide sequence: TGTGCCAGCTCCCACGAAGAGACCCAGTACTTC. This codes for CASSHEETQYF. The full variable domain, in which reference TRBV18 and TRBJ2-5 provide the parts outside the CDR3, is NAGVMQNPRHLVRRRGQEARLRCSPMKGHSHVYWYRQLPEEGLKFMVYLQKENIIDESGMPKERFSAEFPKEGPSILRIQQVVRGDSAAYFCASSHEETQYFGPGTRLLVL.

V usage is TRBV15 and J usage is TRBJ1-1; unclear D gene. Germline CDR1 is LNHNV and CDR2 is YYDKDF (reference sequence). The CDR3 has 14 residues. Trimming cost V 3 bases and J 0 bases, with 8 bases left between them. The CDR3 coding sequence is TGTGCCACCAGCAGTAGAGGGATGAACACTGAAGCTTTCTTT. Translated: CATSSRGMNTEAFF. Full variable domain (remainder filled in from reference TRBV15 and TRBJ1-1): DAMVIQNPRYQVTQFGKPVTLSCSQTLNHNVMYWYQQKSSQAPKLLFHYYDKDFNNEADTPDNFQSRRPNTSFCFLDIRSPGLGDTAMYLCATSSRGMNTEAFFGQGTRLTVV.

CDR3 sequence reads: CASSLDSPYNSPLHF. DNA of the CDR3: TGTGCCAGCAGTTTGGACAGTCCTTATAATTCACCCCTCCACTTT. The gene calls are TRBV12-3 or TRBV12-4 and TRBJ1-6, with D possibly matching TRBD1 (6 bases). The CDR3 has 15 residues. Trimming took 3 bases from V and 4 from J, leaving 10 bases between them.

This clonotype appeared once. The chain combines TRBV7-9 with TRBJ2-2, with 8 bases matching TRBD2. V trimming: 3 bases; J trimming: 10 bases; junction bases outside the gene matches: 4. Germline CDR1 is SEHNR and CDR2 is FQNEAQ (reference sequence). The CDR3 runs 13 residues. CDR3 in DNA: TGTGCCAGCAGCTTTAGCGGGGCCGCGGAGCTGTTTTTT. This encodes CASSFSGAAELFF.

The CDR3: CSASGQASVGGQYF. CDR3 nucleotide sequence: TGCAGTGCTAGCGGACAGGCCTCTGTTGGCGGGCAGTACTTC. V and J are TRBV20-1 and TRBJ2-7; 7 nucleotides line up with TRBD1. The CDR3 is made up of 14 amino acids. The V gene's germline CDR1 is DFQATT and CDR2 SNEGSKA (reference sequence). Germline trimming cut 3 bases from V and 9 bases from J; bases unmatched to any gene: 14.

The chain is built from TRBV24-1 and TRBJ2-1, with 9 bases that match TRBD2. V dropped 9 bases and J dropped 8; count of bases not matched to a gene: 10. The CDR3 is made up of 14 amino acids. Per germline, CDR1 KGHDR and CDR2 SFDVKD. For the CDR3, the DNA is TGTGCCACCTCGGCTGCGGGGGGGCTTCATGAGCAGTTCTTC. Its translation: CATSAAGGLHEQFF.

J is TRBJ1-6 and V is TRBV3-1; a possible D gene is TRBD1 (6 bases). Trimming left V 0 bases short and J 10 bases short, with 13 bases between. Germline lookup yields CDR1 LGHDT and CDR2 YNNKEL (reference sequence). The CDR3 spans 15 residues. The chain's CDR3 is CASSQDASGESPLHF. The DNA for the CDR3 is TGTGCCAGCAGCCAAGATGCCTCAGGGGAATCACCCCTCCACTTT.

The gene calls are TRBV25-1 and TRBJ1-2, with D uncertain. Germline V gene data show CDR1 as MGHDK and CDR2 as SYGVNS. Trimming removed 4 bases at V and 5 bases at J, with 11 bases between. The CDR3 consists of 13 residues. CDR3 region: CASSGRTGYGYTF. DNA for the CDR3: TGTGCCAGCAGTGGCCGGACCGGGTATGGCTACACCTTC.